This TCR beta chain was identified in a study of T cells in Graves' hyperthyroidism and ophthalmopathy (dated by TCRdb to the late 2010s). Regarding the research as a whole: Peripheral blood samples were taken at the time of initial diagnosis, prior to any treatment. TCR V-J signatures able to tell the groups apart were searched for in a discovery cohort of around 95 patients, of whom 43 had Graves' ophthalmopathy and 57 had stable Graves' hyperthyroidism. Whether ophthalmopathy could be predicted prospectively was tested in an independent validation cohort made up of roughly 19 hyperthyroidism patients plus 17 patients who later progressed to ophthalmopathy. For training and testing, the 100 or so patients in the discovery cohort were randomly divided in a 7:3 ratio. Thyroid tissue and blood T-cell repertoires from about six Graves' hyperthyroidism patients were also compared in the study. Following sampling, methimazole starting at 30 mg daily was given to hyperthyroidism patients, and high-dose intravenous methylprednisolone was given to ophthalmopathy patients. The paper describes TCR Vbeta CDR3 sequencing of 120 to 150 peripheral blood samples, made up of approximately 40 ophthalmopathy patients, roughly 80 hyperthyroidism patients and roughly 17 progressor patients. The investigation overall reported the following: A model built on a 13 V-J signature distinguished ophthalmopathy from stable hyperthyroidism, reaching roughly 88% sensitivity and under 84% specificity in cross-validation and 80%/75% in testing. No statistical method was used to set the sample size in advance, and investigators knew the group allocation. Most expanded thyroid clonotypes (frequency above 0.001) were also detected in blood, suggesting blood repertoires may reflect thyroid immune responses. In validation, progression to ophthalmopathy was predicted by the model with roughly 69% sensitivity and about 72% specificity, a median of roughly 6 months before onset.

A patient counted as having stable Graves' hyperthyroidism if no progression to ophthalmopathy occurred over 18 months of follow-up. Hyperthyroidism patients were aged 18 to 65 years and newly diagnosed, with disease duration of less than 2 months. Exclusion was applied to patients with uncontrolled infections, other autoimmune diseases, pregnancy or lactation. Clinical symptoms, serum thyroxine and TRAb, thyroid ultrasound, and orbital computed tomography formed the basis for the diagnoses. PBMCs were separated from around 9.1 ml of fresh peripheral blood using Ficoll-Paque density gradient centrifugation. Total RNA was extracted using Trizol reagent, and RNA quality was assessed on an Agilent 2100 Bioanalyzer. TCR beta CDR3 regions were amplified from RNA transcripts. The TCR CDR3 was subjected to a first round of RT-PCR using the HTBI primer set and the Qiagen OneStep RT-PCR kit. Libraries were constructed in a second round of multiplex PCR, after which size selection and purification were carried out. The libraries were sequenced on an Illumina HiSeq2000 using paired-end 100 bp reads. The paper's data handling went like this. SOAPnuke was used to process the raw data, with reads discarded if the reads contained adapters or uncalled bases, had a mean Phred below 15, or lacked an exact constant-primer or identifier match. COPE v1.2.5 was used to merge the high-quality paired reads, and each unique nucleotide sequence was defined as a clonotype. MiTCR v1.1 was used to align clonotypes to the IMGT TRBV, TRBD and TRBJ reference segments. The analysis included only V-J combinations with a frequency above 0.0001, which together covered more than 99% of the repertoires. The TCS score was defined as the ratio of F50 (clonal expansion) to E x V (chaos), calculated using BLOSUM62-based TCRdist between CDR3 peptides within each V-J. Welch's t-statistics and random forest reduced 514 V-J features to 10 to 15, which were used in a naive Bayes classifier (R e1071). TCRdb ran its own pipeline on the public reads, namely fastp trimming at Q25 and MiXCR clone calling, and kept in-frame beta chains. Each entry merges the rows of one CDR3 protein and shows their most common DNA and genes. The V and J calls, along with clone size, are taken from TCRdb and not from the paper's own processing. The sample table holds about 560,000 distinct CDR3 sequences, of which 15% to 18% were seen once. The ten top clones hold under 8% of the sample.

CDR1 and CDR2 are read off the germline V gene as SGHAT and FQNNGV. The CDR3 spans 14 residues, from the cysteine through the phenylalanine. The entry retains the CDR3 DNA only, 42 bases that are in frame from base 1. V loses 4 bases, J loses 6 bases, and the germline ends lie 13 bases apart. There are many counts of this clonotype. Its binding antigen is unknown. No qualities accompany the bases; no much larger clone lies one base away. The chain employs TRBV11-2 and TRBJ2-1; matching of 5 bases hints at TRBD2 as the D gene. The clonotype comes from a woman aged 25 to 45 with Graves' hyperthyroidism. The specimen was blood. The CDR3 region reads CASSSGFAGNEQFF. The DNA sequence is TGTGCCAGCAGCTCGGGTTTCGCGGGCAATGAGCAGTTCTTC.